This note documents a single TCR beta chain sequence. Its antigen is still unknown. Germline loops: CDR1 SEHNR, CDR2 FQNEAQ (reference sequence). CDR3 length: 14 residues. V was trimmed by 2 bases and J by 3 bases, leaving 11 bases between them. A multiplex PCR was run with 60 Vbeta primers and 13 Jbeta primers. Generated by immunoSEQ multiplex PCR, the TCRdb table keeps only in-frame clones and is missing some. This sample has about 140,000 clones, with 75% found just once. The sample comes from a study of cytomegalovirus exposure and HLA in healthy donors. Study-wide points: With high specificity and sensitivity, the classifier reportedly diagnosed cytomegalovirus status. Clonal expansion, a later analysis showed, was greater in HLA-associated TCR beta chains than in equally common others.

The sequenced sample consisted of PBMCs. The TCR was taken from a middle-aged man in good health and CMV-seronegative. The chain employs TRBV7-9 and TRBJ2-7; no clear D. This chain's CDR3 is CASSLTSENYEQYF. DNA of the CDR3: TGTGCCAGCAGCTTAACGAGTGAGAACTACGAGCAGTACTTC.